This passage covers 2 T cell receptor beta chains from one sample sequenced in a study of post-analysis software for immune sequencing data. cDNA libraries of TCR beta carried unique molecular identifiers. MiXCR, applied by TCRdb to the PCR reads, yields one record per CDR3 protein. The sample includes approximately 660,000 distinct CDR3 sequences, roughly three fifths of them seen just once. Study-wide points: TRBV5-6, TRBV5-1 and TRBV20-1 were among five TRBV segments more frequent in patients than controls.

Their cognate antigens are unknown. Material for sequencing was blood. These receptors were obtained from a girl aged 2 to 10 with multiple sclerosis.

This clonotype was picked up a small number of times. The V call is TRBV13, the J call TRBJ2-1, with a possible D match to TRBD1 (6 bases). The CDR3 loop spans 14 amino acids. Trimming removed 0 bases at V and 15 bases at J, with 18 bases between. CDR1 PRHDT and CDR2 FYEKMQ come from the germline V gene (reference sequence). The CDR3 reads CASSLGRDTRGPFF. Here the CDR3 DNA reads TGTGCCAGCAGCTTAGGTAGGGACACCAGAGGGCCGTTCTTC.

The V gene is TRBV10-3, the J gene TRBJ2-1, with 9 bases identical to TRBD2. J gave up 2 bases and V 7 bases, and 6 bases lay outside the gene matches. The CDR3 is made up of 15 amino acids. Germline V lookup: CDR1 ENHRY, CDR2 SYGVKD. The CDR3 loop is CAIIKGGRAYNEQFF. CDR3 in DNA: TGTGCCATCATCAAAGGCGGGAGGGCCTACAATGAGCAGTTCTTC.